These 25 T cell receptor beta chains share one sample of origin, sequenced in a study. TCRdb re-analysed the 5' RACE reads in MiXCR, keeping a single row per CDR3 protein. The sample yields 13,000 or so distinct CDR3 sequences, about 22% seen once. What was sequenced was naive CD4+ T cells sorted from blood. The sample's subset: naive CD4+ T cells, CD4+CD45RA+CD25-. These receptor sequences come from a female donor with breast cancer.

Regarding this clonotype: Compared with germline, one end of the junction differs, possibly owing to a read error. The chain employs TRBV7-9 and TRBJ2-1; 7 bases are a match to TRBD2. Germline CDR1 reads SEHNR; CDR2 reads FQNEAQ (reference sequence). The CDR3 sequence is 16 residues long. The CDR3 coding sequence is TGTGCCAGCAGCCGAGAGGTCCAACTAGCGTCGGGTGAGGAGTTCTTC. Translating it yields CASSREVQLASGEEFF.

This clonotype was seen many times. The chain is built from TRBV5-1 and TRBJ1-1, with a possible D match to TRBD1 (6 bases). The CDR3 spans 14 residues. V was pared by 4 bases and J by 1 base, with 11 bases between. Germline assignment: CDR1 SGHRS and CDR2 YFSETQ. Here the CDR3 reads CASSVQGRNTEAFF. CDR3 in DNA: TGCGCCAGCAGCGTCCAGGGGCGGAACACTGAAGCTTTCTTT. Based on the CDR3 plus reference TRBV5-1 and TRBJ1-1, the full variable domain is KAGVTQTPRYLIKTRGQQVTLSCSPISGHRSVSWYQQTPGQGLQFLFEYFSETQRNKGNFPGRFSGRQFSNSRSEMNVSTLELGDSALYLCASSVQGRNTEAFFGQGTRLTVV.

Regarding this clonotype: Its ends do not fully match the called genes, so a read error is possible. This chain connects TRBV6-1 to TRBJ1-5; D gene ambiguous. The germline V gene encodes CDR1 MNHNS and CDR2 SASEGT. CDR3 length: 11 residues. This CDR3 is CASRSNQPQQF. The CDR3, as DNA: TGCGCCAGCAGGAGCAATCAGCCCCAGCAGTTT.

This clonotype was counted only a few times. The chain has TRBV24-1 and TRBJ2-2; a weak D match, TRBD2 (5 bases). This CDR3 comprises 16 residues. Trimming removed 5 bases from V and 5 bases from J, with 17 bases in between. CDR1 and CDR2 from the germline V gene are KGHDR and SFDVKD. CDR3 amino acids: CATSGKSLAGTGELFF. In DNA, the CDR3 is TGTGCCACCAGTGGTAAGAGCCTAGCAGGTACCGGGGAGCTGTTTTTT.

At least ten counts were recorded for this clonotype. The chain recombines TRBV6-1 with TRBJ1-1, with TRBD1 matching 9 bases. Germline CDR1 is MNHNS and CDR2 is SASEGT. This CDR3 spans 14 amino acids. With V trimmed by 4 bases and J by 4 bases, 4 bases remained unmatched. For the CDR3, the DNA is TGTGCCAGCAGTGCGGACAGGGGTCGCACTGAAGCTTTCTTT. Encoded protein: CASSADRGRTEAFF.

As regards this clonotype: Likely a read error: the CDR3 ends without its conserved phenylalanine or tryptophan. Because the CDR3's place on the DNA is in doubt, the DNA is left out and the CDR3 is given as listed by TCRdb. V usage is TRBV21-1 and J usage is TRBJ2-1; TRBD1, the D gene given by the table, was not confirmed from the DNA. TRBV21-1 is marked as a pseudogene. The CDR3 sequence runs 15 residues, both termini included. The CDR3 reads CASSKGGLGAYEQYS.

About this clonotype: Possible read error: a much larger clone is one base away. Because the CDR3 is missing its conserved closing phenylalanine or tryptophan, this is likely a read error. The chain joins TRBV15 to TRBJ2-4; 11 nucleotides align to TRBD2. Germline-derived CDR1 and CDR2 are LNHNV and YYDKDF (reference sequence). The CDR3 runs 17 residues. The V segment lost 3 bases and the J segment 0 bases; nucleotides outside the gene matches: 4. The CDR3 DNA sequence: TGTGCCACCAGCAGGGGCGGACTAGCGGGAGCCAAAAACATTCAGTACCTC. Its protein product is CATSRGGLAGAKNIQYL.

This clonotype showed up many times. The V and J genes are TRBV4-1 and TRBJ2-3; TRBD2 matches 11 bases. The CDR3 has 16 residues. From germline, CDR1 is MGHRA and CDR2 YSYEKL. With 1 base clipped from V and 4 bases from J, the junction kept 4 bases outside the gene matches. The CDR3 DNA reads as TGCGCCAGCAGCCAAGTAGCGGGAGGGGGATCAGATACGCAGTATTTT. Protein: CASSQVAGGGSDTQYF.

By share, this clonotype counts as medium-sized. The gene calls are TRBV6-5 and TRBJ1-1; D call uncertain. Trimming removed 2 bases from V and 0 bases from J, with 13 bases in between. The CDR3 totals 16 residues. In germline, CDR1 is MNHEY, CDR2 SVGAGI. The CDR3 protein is CASSYGGGLLNTEAFF. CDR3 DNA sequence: TGTGCCAGCAGTTACGGTGGCGGCTTGTTGAACACTGAAGCTTTCTTT.

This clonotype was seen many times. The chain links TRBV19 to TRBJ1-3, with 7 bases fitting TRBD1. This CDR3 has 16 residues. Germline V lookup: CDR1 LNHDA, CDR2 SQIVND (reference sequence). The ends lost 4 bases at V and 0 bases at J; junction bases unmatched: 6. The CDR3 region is CASSKTGKSSGNTIYF. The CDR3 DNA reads TGTGCCAGTAGTAAGACAGGGAAGTCCTCTGGAAACACCATATATTTT.

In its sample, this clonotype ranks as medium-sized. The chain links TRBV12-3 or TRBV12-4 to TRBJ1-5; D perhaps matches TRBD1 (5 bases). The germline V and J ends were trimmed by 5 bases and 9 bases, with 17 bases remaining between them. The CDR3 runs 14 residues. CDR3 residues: CASSPPTVFRPQHF. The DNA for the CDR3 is TGTGCCAGCAGTCCCCCGACAGTCTTCAGGCCCCAGCATTTT.

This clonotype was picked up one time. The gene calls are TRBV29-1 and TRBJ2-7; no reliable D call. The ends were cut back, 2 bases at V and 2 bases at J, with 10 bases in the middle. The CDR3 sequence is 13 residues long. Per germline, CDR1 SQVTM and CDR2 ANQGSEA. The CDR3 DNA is TGCAGCGTTGAATCCGACATCACCTACGAGCAGTACTTC. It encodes CSVESDITYEQYF.

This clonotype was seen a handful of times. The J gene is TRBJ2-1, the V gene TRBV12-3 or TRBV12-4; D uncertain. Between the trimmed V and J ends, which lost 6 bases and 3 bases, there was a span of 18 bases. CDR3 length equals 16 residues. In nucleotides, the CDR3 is TGTGCCAGCAGGGACGCCGGGCAAAGCCGCTACAATGAGCAGTTCTTC. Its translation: CASRDAGQSRYNEQFF.

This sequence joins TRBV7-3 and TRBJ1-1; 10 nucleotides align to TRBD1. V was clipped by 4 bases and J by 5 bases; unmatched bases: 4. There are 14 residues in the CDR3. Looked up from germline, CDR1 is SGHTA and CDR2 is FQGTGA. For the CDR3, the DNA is TGTGCCAGCAGCTCGACAGGGGGCACGACTGAAGCTTTCTTT. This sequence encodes CASSSTGGTTEAFF.

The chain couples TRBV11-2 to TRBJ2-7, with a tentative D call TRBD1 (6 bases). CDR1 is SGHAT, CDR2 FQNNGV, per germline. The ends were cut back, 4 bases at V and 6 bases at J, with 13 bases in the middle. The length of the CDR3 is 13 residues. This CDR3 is CASSSTTGFEQYF. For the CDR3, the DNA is TGTGCCAGCAGCTCTACGACAGGTTTCGAGCAGTACTTC.

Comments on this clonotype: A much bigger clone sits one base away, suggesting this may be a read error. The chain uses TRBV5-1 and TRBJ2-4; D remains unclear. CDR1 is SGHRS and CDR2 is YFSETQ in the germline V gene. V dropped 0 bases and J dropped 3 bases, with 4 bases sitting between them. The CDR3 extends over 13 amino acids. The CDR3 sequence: CASSLERKNIQYF. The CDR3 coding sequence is TGCGCCAGCAGCTTGGAGCGCAAAAACATTCAGTACTTC.

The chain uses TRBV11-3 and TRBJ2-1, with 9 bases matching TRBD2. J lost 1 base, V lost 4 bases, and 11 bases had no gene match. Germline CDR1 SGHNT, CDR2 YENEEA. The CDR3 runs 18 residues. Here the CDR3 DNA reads TGTGCCAGCAGCTCCCCTAGGGTAGCGGGGGCTTCCTACAATGAGCAGTTCTTC. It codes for CASSSPRVAGASYNEQFF.

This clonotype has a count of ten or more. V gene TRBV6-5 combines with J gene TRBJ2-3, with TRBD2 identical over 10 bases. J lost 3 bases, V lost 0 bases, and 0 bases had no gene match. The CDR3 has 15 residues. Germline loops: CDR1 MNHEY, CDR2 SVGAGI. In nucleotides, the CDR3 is TGTGCCAGCAGTTACTCTAGCGGGAGGACAGATACGCAGTATTTT. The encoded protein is CASSYSSGRTDTQYF.

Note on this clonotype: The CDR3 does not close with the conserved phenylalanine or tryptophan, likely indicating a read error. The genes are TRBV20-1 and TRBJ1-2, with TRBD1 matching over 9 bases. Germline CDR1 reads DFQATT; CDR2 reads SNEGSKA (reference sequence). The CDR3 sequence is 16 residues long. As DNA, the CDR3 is TGCGGTACTAGAGACACAGGGGGCGAACAGCCCTATGGCTACACCCTC. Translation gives CGTRDTGGEQPYGYTL.

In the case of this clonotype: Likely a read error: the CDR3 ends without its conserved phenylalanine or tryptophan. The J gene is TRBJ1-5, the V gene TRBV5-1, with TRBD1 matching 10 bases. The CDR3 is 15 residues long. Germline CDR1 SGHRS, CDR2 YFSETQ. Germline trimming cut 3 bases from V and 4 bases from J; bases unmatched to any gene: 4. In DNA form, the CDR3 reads TGCGCCAGCAGCTCGGGACAGGGGATAAATCAGCCCCAGCATTCT. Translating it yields CASSSGQGINQPQHS.

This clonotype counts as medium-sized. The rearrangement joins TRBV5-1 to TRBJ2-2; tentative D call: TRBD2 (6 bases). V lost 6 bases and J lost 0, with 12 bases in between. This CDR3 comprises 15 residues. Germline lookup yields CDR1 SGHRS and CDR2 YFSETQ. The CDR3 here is CASTRRDANTGELFF. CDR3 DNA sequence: TGCGCCAGCACAAGGCGGGACGCGAACACCGGGGAGCTGTTTTTT.

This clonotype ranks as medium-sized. CDR3 sequence reads: CASSARTSGFYNEQFF. CDR3 bases: TGTGCCAGCAGTGCCCGGACTAGCGGGTTTTACAATGAGCAGTTCTTC. The chain employs TRBV12-3 or TRBV12-4 and TRBJ2-1, with 11 nucleotides matching TRBD2. This CDR3 spans 16 amino acids. J gave up 4 bases and V 5 bases, and 7 bases lay outside the gene matches.

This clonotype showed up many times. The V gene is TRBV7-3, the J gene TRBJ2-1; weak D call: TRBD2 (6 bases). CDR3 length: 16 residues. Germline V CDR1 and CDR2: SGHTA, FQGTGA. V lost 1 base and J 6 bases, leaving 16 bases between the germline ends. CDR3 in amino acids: CASSLKGGSGLNEQFF. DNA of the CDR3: TGTGCCAGCAGCTTAAAAGGAGGTAGCGGCCTCAATGAGCAGTTCTTC.

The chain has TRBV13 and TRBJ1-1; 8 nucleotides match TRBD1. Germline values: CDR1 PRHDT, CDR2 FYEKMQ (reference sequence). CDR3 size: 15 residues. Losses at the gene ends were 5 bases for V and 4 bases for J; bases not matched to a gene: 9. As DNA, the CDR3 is TGTGCCAGCAGCCGAGATGGACAGGGAGGCACTGAAGCTTTCTTT. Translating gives CASSRDGQGGTEAFF.

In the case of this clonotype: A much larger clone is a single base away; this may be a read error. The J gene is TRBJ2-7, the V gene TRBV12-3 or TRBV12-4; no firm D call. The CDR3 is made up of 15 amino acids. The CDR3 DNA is TGTGCCAGCAGCCCTGACCGGGTCGTCGTCTACGAGCAGTGCTTC. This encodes CASSPDRVVVYEQCF.